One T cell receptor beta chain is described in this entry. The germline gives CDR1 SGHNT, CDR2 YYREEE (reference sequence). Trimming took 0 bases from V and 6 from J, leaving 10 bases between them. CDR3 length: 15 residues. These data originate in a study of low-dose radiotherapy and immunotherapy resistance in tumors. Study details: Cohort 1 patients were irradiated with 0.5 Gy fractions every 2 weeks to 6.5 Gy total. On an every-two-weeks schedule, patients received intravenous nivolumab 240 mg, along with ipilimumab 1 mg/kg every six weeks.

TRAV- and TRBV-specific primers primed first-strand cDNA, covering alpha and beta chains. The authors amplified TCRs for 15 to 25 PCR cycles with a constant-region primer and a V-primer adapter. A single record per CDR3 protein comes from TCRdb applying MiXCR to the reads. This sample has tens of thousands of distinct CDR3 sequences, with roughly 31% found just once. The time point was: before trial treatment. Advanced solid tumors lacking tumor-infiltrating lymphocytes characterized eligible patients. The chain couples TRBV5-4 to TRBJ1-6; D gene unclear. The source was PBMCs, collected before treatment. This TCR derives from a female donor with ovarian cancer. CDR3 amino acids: CASSLGGNSNSPLHF. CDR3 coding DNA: TGTGCCAGCAGCTTGGGAGGGAATTCTAATTCACCCCTCCACTTT. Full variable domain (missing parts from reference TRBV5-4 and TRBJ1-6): ETGVTQSPTHLIKTRGQQVTLRCSSQSGHNTVSWYQQALGQGPQFIFQYYREEENGRGNFPPRFSGLQFPNYSSELNVNALELDDSALYLCASSLGGNSNSPLHFGNGTRLTVT.